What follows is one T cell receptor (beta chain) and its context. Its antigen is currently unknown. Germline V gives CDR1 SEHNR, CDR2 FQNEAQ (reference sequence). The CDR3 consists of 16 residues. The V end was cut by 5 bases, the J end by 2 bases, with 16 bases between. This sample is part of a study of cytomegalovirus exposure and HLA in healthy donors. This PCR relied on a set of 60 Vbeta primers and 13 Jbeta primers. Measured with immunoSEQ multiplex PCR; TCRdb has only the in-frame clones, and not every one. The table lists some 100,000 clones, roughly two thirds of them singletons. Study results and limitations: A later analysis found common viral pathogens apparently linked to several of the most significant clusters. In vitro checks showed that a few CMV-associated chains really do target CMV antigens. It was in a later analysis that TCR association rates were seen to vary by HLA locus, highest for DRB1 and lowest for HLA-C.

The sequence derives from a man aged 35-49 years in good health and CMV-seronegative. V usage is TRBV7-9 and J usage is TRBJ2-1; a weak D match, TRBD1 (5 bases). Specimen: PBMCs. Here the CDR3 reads CASSQVSRAPYNEQFF. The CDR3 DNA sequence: TGTGCCAGCAGCCAAGTTTCCAGGGCCCCCTACAATGAGCAGTTCTTC. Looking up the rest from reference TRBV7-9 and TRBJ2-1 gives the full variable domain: DTGVSQNPRHKITKRGQNVTFRCDPISEHNRLYWYRQTLGQGPEFLTYFQNEAQLEKSRLLSDRFSAERPKGSFSTLEIQRTEQGDSAMYLCASSQVSRAPYNEQFFGPGTRLTVL.